These T cell receptor beta chains were read from a single sample in a study of cytomegalovirus exposure and HLA in healthy donors. Clones were read by immunoSEQ multiplex PCR, and TCRdb kept only the in-frame ones, dropping some. The repertoire includes approximately 140,000 clones, 66% of them detected once, and 6.5% sits in the top ten. Source material: PBMCs. These receptors all stem from a woman aged 60-75 years in good health and CMV-seronegative. Each CDR3 is given with its conserved first and last residue. The D gene is left open where the match is weak. Only part of the rows carry a size: once, few, many, or a class if the clone is expanded.

CDR3aa,CDR3nt,d_gene,abundance,j_gene,len,v_gene
CASSGTGIQETQYF,TGTGCCAGCAGTGGGACAGGGATACAAGAGACCCAGTACTTC,TRBD1,few,TRBJ2-5,14,TRBV2
CASSVAPGFQETQYF,TGTGCCAGCAGCGTAGCTCCGGGGTTCCAAGAGACCCAGTACTTC,.,.,TRBJ2-5,15,TRBV9
CSVEDRTEAFF,TGCAGCGTTGAAGATCGCACTGAAGCTTTCTTT,.,.,TRBJ1-1,11,TRBV29-1
CASSPFAGGGQYF,TGTGCCAGCAGCCCCTTTGCCGGGGGTGGGCAGTACTTC,.,few,TRBJ2-7,13,TRBV14
CASSSYAGALRQPQHF,TGTGCCAGCAGCTCTTACGCGGGGGCTCTGCGTCAGCCCCAGCATTTT,.,.,TRBJ1-5,16,TRBV28
CASSHPSLRGSGETQYF,TGTGCCAGCAGCCATCCGAGCCTCCGCGGGAGCGGTGAGACCCAGTACTTC,TRBD2,.,TRBJ2-5,17,TRBV5-4
CASSFGGASKNIQYF,TGCGCCAGCAGCTTTGGGGGGGCCTCCAAAAACATTCAGTACTTC,.,.,TRBJ2-4,15,TRBV5-1
CASSLDRTPRASTDTQYF,TGTGCCAGCAGCCTCGACAGGACACCTCGAGCTAGCACAGATACGCAGTATTTT,.,.,TRBJ2-3,18,TRBV5-4
CASSRSSTGTGDGYTF,TGTGCCAGCAGCCGTTCATCGACAGGGACCGGGGATGGCTACACCTTC,TRBD1,.,TRBJ1-2,16,TRBV7-9
CASSTRPGHYSYEQYF,TGTGCCAGCAGCACCCGGCCGGGTCACTACTCCTACGAGCAGTACTTC,.,few,TRBJ2-7,16,TRBV11-2
CASRSSSSDTQYF,TGTGCCAGCAGGAGTAGCAGTTCAGATACGCAGTATTTT,.,.,TRBJ2-3,13,TRBV6-5
CASRDSGRANEQFF,TGTGCCAGTAGGGACAGCGGGAGGGCTAATGAGCAGTTCTTC,TRBD2,.,TRBJ2-1,14,TRBV19
CASSIEPLAGVPDTQYF,TGTGCCAGTAGTATTGAACCACTAGCGGGGGTGCCAGATACGCAGTATTTT,TRBD2,.,TRBJ2-3,17,TRBV19